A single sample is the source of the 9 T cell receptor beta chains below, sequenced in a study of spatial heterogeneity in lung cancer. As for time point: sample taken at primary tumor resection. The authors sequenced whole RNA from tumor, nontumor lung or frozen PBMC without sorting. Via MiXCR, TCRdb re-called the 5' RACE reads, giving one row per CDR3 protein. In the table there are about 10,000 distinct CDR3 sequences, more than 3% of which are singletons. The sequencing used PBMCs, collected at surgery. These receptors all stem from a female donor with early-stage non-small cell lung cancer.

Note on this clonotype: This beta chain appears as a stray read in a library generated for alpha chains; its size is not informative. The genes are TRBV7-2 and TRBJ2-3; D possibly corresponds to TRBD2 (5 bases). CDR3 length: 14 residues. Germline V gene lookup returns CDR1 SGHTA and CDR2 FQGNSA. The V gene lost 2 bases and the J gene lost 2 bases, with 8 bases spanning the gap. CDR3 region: CASSLSRATDTQYF. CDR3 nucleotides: TGTGCCAGCAGCTTATCGAGGGCCACAGATACGCAGTATTTT.

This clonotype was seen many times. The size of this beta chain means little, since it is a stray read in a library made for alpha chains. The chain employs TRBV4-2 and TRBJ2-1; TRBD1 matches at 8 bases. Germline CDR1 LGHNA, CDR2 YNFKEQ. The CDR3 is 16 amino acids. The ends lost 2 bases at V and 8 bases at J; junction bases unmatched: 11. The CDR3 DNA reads TGTGCCAGCAGCCAACGGACAGGGCTTGGCGGGGATGAGCAGTTCTTC. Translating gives CASSQRTGLGGDEQFF.

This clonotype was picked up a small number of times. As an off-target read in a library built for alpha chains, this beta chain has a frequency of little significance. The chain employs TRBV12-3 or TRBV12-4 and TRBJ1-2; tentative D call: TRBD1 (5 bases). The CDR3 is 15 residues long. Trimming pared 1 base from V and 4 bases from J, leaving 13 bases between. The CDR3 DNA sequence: TGTGCCAGCAGTTTAGTGACGGGGGAGACCTATGGCTACACCTTC. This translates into CASSLVTGETYGYTF.

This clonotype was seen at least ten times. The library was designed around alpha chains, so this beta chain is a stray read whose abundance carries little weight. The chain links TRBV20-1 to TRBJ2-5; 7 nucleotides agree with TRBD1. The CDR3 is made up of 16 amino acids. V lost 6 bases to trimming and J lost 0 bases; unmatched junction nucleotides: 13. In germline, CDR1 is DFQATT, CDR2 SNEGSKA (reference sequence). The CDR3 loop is CSAGAWDSWYQETQYF. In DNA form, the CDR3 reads TGCAGTGCGGGGGCCTGGGACAGCTGGTACCAAGAGACCCAGTACTTC.

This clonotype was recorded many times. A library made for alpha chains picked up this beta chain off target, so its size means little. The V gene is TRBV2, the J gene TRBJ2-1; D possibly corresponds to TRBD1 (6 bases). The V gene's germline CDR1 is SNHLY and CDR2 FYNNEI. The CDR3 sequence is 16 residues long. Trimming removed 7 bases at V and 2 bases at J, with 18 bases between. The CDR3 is CASMPLPRGAYNEQFF. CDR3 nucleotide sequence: TGTGCCAGCATGCCCCTCCCCAGGGGAGCCTACAATGAGCAGTTCTTC. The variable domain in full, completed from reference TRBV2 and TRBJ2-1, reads EPEVTQTPSHQVTQMGQEVILRCVPISNHLYFYWYRQILGQKVEFLVSFYNNEISEKSEIFDDQFSVERPDGSNFTLKIRSTKLEDSAMYFCASMPLPRGAYNEQFFGPGTRLTVL.

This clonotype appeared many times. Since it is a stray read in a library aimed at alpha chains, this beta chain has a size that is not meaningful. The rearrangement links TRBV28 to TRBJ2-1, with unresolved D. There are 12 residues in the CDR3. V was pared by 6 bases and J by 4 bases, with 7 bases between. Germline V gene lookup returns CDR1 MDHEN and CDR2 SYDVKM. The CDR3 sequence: CASSRSYNEQFF. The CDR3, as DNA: TGTGCCAGCAGCCGTAGTTACAATGAGCAGTTCTTC.

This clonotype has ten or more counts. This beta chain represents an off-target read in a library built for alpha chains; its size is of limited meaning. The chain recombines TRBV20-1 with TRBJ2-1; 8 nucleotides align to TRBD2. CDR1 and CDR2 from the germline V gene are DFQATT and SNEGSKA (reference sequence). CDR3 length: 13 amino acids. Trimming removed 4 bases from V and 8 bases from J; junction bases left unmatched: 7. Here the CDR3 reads CSAISGSGYEQFF. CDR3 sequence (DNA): TGCAGTGCTATCAGCGGGAGCGGGTATGAGCAGTTCTTC.

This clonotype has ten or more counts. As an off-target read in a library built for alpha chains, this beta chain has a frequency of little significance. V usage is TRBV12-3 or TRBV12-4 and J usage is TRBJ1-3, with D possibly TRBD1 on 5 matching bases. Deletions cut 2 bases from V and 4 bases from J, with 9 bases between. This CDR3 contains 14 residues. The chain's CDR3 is CASSLPRGGNTIYF. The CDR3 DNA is TGTGCCAGCAGTTTACCAAGGGGAGGAAACACCATATATTTT.

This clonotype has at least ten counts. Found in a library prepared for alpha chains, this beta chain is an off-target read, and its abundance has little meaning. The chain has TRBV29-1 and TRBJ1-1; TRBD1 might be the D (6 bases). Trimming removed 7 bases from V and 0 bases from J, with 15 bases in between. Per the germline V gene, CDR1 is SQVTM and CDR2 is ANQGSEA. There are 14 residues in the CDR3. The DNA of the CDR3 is TGCAGCGCGCGGAGGGGGGGCATGAACACTGAAGCTTTCTTT. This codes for CSARRGGMNTEAFF.